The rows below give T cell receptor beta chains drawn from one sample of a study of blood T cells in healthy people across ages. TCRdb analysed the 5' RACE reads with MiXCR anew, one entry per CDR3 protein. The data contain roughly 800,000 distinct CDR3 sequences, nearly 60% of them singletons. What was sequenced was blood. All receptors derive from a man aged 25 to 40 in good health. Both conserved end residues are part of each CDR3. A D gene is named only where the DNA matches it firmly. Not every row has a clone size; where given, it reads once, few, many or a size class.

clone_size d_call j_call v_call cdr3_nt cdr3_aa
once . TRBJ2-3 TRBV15 TGTGCCACCAGCGAGCGCCTCACAGATACGCGGTATTTT CATSERLTDTRYF
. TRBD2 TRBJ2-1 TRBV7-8 TGTGCCAGCAGCCCCGGGGTGGCCGATGGACTAGCGGGACCTATTGAGCAGTTCTTC CASSPGVADGLAGPIEQFF
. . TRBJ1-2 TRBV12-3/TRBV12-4 TGTGCCAGCAGTCCAGCGGACAGATCGGCCTATGGCTACACCTTC CASSPADRSAYGYTF
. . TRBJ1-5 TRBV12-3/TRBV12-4 TGTGCCACCAGGGGAACTGACAATCAGCCCCAGCATTTT CATRGTDNQPQHF
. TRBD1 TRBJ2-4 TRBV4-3 TGCGCCAGCAGCCAAGGGACAGGGATAGTAGCCAAAAACATTCAGTACTTC CASSQGTGIVAKNIQYF
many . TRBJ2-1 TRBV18 TGTGCCAGCTCACCCGGGTCCTCCTACAATGAGCAGTTCTTC CASSPGSSYNEQFF
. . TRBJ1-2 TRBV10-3 TGTGCCATCATGAAGGACGACTATGGCTACACCTTC CAIMKDDYGYTF
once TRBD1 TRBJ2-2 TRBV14 TGTGCCAGCAGCCAAGACTTGCGTATGCAGGGGGCGAGTACCGGGGAGCTGTTTTTT CASSQDLRMQGASTGELFF
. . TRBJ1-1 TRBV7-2 TGTGCCAGCAGCCCCCAGGGAGGTAACACTGAAGCTTTCTTT CASSPQGGNTEAFF
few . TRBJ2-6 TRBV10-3 TGTGCCATCAGTGAGAGCCCGGGTACGGCTGGGGCCAACGTCCTGACTTTC CAISESPGTAGANVLTF
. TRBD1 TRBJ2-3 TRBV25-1 TGTGCCAGCAGTGAAGGGATGGGGACAGGGGCAGATACGCAGTATTTT CASSEGMGTGADTQYF
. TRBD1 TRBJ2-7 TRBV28 TGTGCCAGCAGTACTCCTGGGACAGGGGTACCCTACGAGCAGTACTTC CASSTPGTGVPYEQYF
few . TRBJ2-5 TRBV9 TGTGCCAGCAGCGTGGGGTCTGGCAGAGGGGAGACCCAGTACTTC CASSVGSGRGETQYF
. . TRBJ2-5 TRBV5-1 TGCGCCAGCAGCGCGGGACGCGGACTCAAAGAGACCCAGTACTTC CASSAGRGLKETQYF
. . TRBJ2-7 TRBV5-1 TGCGCCAGCAGCCCGGGAGACAGGGACTCCTACGAGCAGTACTTC CASSPGDRDSYEQYF
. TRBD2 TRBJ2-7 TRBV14 TGTGCCAGCAGCCAAGATCCGCATGGGGGACTAGCGGCCTACGAGCAGTACTTC CASSQDPHGGLAAYEQYF
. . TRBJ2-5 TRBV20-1 TGCAGTGCTAGTGTAAGAGCCAAAGAGACCCAGTACTTC CSASVRAKETQYF